These 27 T cell receptor beta chains came from one sample sequenced in a study of cytomegalovirus exposure and HLA in healthy donors. Primers included in the PCR were 60 Vbeta and 13 Jbeta primers. Assay: immunoSEQ multiplex PCR; the TCRdb copy retains only in-frame clones and omits some. In the table there are approximately 120,000 clones, 85% to 90% of which are singletons. Sequencing was performed on PBMCs. All receptors derive from a woman aged 25 to 39 in good health and CMV-seropositive.

This rearrangement joins TRBV5-1 to TRBJ2-2; tentative D call: TRBD2 (5 bases). The CDR3 covers 16 residues. Germline V CDR1 and CDR2: SGHRS, YFSETQ. Trimming took 2 bases from V and 5 from J, leaving 16 bases between them. The CDR3 protein is CASSFPAAAGTGELFF. As DNA, the CDR3 is TGCGCCAGCAGCTTTCCAGCGGCTGCTGGGACCGGGGAGCTGTTTTTT.

This clone was seen just once. The rearrangement joins TRBV27 to TRBJ1-1; perhaps TRBD1 as D (5 bases). The CDR3 length is 12 residues. Trimming shortened V by 5 bases and J by 7 bases, and 11 bases separated the two germline ends. Per germline, CDR1 MNHEY and CDR2 SMNVEV (reference sequence). CDR3 loop: CASSLIGGEAFF. DNA for the CDR3: TGTGCCAGCAGTCTCATCGGGGGTGAAGCTTTCTTT.

The J gene is TRBJ1-2, the V gene TRBV25-1, with D possibly TRBD1 on 5 matching bases. The V end was cut by 4 bases, the J end by 8 bases, with 20 bases between. This CDR3 has 15 amino acids. Germline CDR1 reads MGHDK; CDR2 reads SYGVNS. This chain's CDR3 is CASSVHSRELGGYTF. CDR3 DNA sequence: TGTGCCAGCAGTGTCCACTCCAGGGAATTGGGCGGCTACACCTTC.

The CDR3 DNA follows: TGTGCCAGCAGCGTAATGAGTATCGGCACAGATACGCAGTATTTT. Translated, it gives CASSVMSIGTDTQYF. The chain employs TRBV9 and TRBJ2-3; no clear D. The V gene's germline CDR1 is SGDLS and CDR2 YYNGEE. V lost 1 base, J lost 1 base, and 10 bases lay in between. The CDR3 is made up of 15 amino acids.

As for this clone: The junction departs from the called germline gene at one end, perhaps through a read error. The V gene is TRBV30, the J gene TRBJ1-5; TRBD1 is a possible D gene (6 bases). The CDR3 consists of 15 residues. Germline V CDR1 and CDR2: GTSNPN, SVGIG (reference sequence). The chain's CDR3 is CAWSVGGAWNQPQHF. The CDR3 DNA reads as TGTGCCTGGAGTGTTGGGGGGGCTTGGAATCAGCCCCAACATTTT.

Details on this clone: A much bigger clone sits one base away, suggesting this may be a read error. This rearrangement joins TRBV5-6 to TRBJ1-1, with D unresolved. This CDR3 spans 11 amino acids. V was trimmed by 3 bases and J by 3 bases, leaving 3 bases between them. Germline CDR1 and CDR2: SGHDT and YYEEEE. The CDR3 DNA follows: TGTGCCAGCAGCTCCTACACTGAAGCTTTCTTT. It specifies CASSSYTEAFF.

The gene calls are TRBV10-3 and TRBJ1-4; tentative D call: TRBD1 (6 bases). Trimming shortened V by 10 bases and J by 4 bases, and 13 bases separated the two germline ends. The CDR3 contains 13 residues. Germline V CDR1 and CDR2: ENHRY, SYGVKD. The CDR3 sequence: CATAQGYNEKLFF. In DNA form, the CDR3 reads TGTGCCACCGCACAGGGCTATAATGAAAAACTGTTTTTT.

The chain links TRBV11-2 to TRBJ1-1, with a possible D match to TRBD1 (6 bases). The V end lost 5 bases, the J end lost 10 bases, and 20 bases lay between the germline ends. This CDR3 is built from 14 residues. Germline V gene sequence: CDR1 SGHAT, CDR2 FQNNGV. Here the CDR3 reads CASSPPYVQGGAFF. DNA for the CDR3: TGTGCCAGCAGCCCTCCTTACGTACAGGGTGGAGCTTTCTTT.

This clone has only a few counts. This rearrangement joins TRBV28 to TRBJ2-5; the D gene is possibly TRBD1 (5 bases). Trimming removed 3 bases at V and 5 bases at J, with 7 bases between. This CDR3 spans 12 amino acids. Per germline, CDR1 MDHEN and CDR2 SYDVKM. The DNA of the CDR3 is TGTGCCAGCAGTTTGTACAGGGAGACCCAGTACTTC. This encodes CASSLYRETQYF.

The CDR3: CASNRQSSPLHF. CDR3 coding DNA: TGTGCCAGTAACAGGCAGTCTTCACCCCTCCACTTT. The chain employs TRBV19 and TRBJ1-6; maybe TRBD1 (5 bases). Germline CDR1 is LNHDA and CDR2 is SQIVND (reference sequence). The V gene lost 7 bases and the J gene lost 9 bases, with 10 bases spanning the gap. The CDR3 length is 12 residues.

The V gene is TRBV5-1, the J gene TRBJ2-7; maybe TRBD1 (5 bases). CDR1 is SGHRS, CDR2 YFSETQ, per germline. The V end lost 5 bases, the J end lost 0 bases, and 15 bases lay between the germline ends. The CDR3 has 15 residues. As DNA, the CDR3 is TGCGCCAGCAGTAATAGGGGCAGTAGCTCCTACGAGCAGTACTTC. Amino acid sequence: CASSNRGSSSYEQYF.

The chain has TRBV7-6 and TRBJ1-1, with D possibly being TRBD1 (5 bases). The germline V gene has CDR1 SGHVS and CDR2 FNYEAQ. The ends were cut back, 2 bases at V and 5 bases at J, with 12 bases in the middle. This CDR3 contains 14 residues. The CDR3 DNA is TGTGCCAGCAGCTTAAAAGGGGTCTCAACTGAAGCTTTCTTT. Protein product: CASSLKGVSTEAFF. Together with reference TRBV7-6 and TRBJ1-1, the CDR3 gives the full variable domain: GAGVSQSPRYKVTKRGQDVALRCDPISGHVSLYWYRQALGQGPEFLTYFNYEAQQDKSGLPNDRFSAERPEGSISTLTIQRTEQRDSAMYRCASSLKGVSTEAFFGQGTRLTVV.

The V call is TRBV19, the J call TRBJ1-4; D not resolved. V was clipped by 7 bases and J by 8 bases, with 23 bases between them. Germline CDR1 and CDR2: LNHDA and SQIVND (reference sequence). CDR3 size: 16 residues. Here the CDR3 reads CASNPPGSYFGEKLFF. CDR3 bases: TGTGCCAGTAACCCCCCGGGATCATACTTCGGGGAAAAACTGTTTTTT.

This clone appeared once. The chain couples TRBV4-1 to TRBJ2-7; no clear D gene. V lost 1 base, J lost 4 bases, and 8 bases lay in between. This CDR3 region has 13 residues. Germline loops: CDR1 MGHRA, CDR2 YSYEKL. The CDR3 is CASSQGLRYEQYF. In DNA, the CDR3 is TGCGCCAGCAGCCAAGGTTTGAGGTACGAGCAGTACTTC.

The gene calls are TRBV27 and TRBJ2-1; 8 nucleotides line up with TRBD1. Germline CDR1 reads MNHEY; CDR2 reads SMNVEV (reference sequence). The V gene end was trimmed by 1 base and the J gene end by 7 bases; junction bases not matched to a gene: 6. The CDR3 totals 15 residues. The CDR3 loop reads CASSLWQGAENEQFF. CDR3 DNA: TGTGCCAGCAGTTTATGGCAGGGGGCTGAGAATGAGCAGTTCTTC.

This clone was counted once. The V and J genes are TRBV2 and TRBJ1-5; 11 positions match TRBD1. Trimming at V came to 6 bases and at J to 7 bases, leaving 8 bases not matched to a gene. Germline-derived CDR1 and CDR2 are SNHLY and FYNNEI. This CDR3 region has 15 residues. The CDR3 is CASRDRTGGEQPQHF. The CDR3 nucleotides read TGTGCCAGCAGGGACAGGACAGGGGGCGAACAGCCCCAGCATTTT.

This chain uses TRBV11-2 with TRBJ2-5; 8 bases align to TRBD2. Germline trimming cut 5 bases from V and 7 bases from J; bases unmatched to any gene: 9. This CDR3 has 14 residues. Germline loops: CDR1 SGHAT, CDR2 FQNNGV. The CDR3 nucleotides read TGTGCCAGCAGCCCCGTGGGACTAGTTTCGACCCAGTACTTC. Translating it yields CASSPVGLVSTQYF.

The V call is TRBV5-1, the J call TRBJ2-7; no clear D gene. This CDR3 is 13 amino acids long. V was trimmed by 1 base and J by 7 bases, leaving 12 bases between them. Germline V lookup: CDR1 SGHRS, CDR2 YFSETQ. As DNA, the CDR3 is TGCGCCAGCAGCTTGTTTCCGGCGGAAGAGCAGTACTTC. As protein: CASSLFPAEEQYF. Filled out from reference TRBV5-1 and TRBJ2-7, the complete variable domain reads KAGVTQTPRYLIKTRGQQVTLSCSPISGHRSVSWYQQTPGQGLQFLFEYFSETQRNKGNFPGRFSGRQFSNSRSEMNVSTLELGDSALYLCASSLFPAEEQYFGPGTRLTVT.

A word on this clone: Germline and junction disagree at one end, which may indicate a read error. The rearrangement links TRBV13 to TRBJ1-1, with D perhaps TRBD1 (6 bases). The germline V gene encodes CDR1 PRHDT and CDR2 FYEKMQ (reference sequence). This CDR3 spans 11 amino acids. In DNA form, the CDR3 reads TGTGCCAGCAGCTTAGTAGGACAGTACATCTTT. Residues: CASSLVGQYIF. Filled out from reference TRBV13 and TRBJ1-1, the complete variable domain reads AAGVIQSPRHLIKEKRETATLKCYPIPRHDTVYWYQQGPGQDPQFLISFYEKMQSDKGSIPDRFSAQQFSDYHSELNMSSLELGDSALYFCASSLVGQYIFGQGTRLTVV.

The chain links TRBV29-1 to TRBJ1-1; D ambiguous. Trimming stripped 4 bases from V and 1 base from J, with 10 bases between. This CDR3 is built from 13 residues. CDR1 is SQVTM, CDR2 ANQGSEA, per germline. The CDR3 loop is CSVVGRANTEAFF. CDR3 in DNA: TGCAGCGTTGTGGGCAGAGCGAACACTGAAGCTTTCTTT.

The chain employs TRBV5-1 and TRBJ2-7; TRBD2 aligns across 7 bases. The CDR3 consists of 13 residues. Trimming removed 9 bases from V and 3 bases from J; junction bases left unmatched: 9. Looked up from germline, CDR1 is SGHRS and CDR2 is YFSETQ. The CDR3 DNA is TGCGCCACCTCGACTTCGGGGGGCTACGAGCAGTACTTC. It yields the protein CATSTSGGYEQYF.

The sample holds one count of this clone. This chain joins TRBV7-9 and TRBJ2-7; 10 positions agree with TRBD2. The germline V gene encodes CDR1 SEHNR and CDR2 FQNEAQ (reference sequence). The CDR3 contains 14 residues. With V trimmed by 1 base and J by 5 bases, 2 bases remained unmatched. CDR3 region: CASSLGTSGNEQYF. The CDR3 region has the DNA TGTGCCAGCAGCTTAGGCACTAGCGGGAACGAGCAGTACTTC.

This clone was seen once. The J gene is TRBJ1-2, the V gene TRBV5-1; D unresolved. The length of the CDR3 is 14 residues. The germline V and J ends were trimmed by 4 bases and 7 bases, with 17 bases remaining between them. The germline V gene encodes CDR1 SGHRS and CDR2 YFSETQ. The CDR3 DNA sequence: TGCGCCAGCAGCGAACACAGCATAGAGGGTGGCTACACCTTC. Encoded protein: CASSEHSIEGGYTF.

This rearrangement joins TRBV6-5 to TRBJ2-2; the D gene is possibly TRBD1 (5 bases). The CDR3 has 14 residues. Trimming cost V 7 bases and J 1 base, with 10 bases left between them. Germline lookup yields CDR1 MNHEY and CDR2 SVGAGI. The CDR3 coding sequence is TGTGCCAGCAACTACGGACAGAACACCGGGGAGCTGTTTTTT. This codes for CASNYGQNTGELFF.

This rearrangement joins TRBV15 to TRBJ2-5; 9 bases are shared with TRBD1. V trimming: 1 base; J trimming: 1 base; junction bases outside the gene matches: 4. Per the germline V gene, CDR1 is LNHNV and CDR2 is YYDKDF (reference sequence). CDR3 size: 16 residues. The DNA of the CDR3 is TGTGCCACCAGCAGAGGGACAGGGGCGGGCCAAGAGACCCAGTACTTC. Its protein is CATSRGTGAGQETQYF.

This sequence joins TRBV5-1 and TRBJ1-6, with 7 bases aligning to TRBD1. Germline trimming cut 0 bases from V and 4 bases from J; bases unmatched to any gene: 1. CDR1 is SGHRS and CDR2 is YFSETQ in the germline V gene. This CDR3 contains 15 residues. CDR3 region: CASSLATGYNSPLHF. The CDR3 bases are TGCGCCAGCAGCTTGGCGACAGGGTATAATTCACCCCTCCACTTT.

The CDR3 is CASSLGGGLSTDTQYF. As DNA, the CDR3 is TGTGCCAGCAGCTTGGGCGGAGGGCTTAGCACAGATACGCAGTATTTT. This chain uses TRBV7-3 with TRBJ2-3, with D possibly being TRBD2 (6 bases). The V end was cut by 3 bases, the J end by 0 bases, with 13 bases between. The germline V gene has CDR1 SGHTA and CDR2 FQGTGA. CDR3 size: 16 residues.